This TCR beta chain stems from a study of blood T cell repertoires in COVID-19. Losses at the gene ends were 8 bases for V and 8 bases for J; bases not matched to a gene: 7. Looked up from germline, CDR1 is SGHTA and CDR2 is FQGNSA. There are 13 residues in the CDR3. Profiling relied on immunoSEQ multiplex PCR, and the TCRdb table lists in-frame clones only, not all of them. The sample comprises 250,000 or so clones, roughly 84% of which are singletons, and roughly 3.6% rests with the top ten. The clonotype was recovered from a man in his fifties or sixties who had recovered from COVID-19. The source material was PBMCs or T cells enriched from blood (not recorded which). The chain combines TRBV7-2 with TRBJ1-4, with 8 bases fitting TRBD1. The CDR3 DNA is TGTGCCAGCCGGGACAGGCCCGCAGAAAAACTGTTTTTT. This encodes CASRDRPAEKLFF. Together with reference TRBV7-2 and TRBJ1-4, the CDR3 gives the full variable domain: GAGVSQSPSNKVTEKGKDVELRCDPISGHTALYWYRQSLGQGLEFLIYFQGNSAPDKSGLPSDRFSAERTGGSVSTLTIQRTQQEDSAVYLCASRDRPAEKLFFGSGTQLSVL.